This TCR beta chain came from a study of blood T cell repertoires in COVID-19. Assignments of participants to cohorts depended upon their own reported clinical history. Here immunoSEQ multiplex PCR was the method, and the copy in TCRdb shows in-frame clones only, minus some. The table includes about 170,000 clones, less than 90% detected once. V was shortened by 0 bases and J by 0 bases, with 15 bases between the two germline ends. This CDR3 is built from 17 residues. Per the germline V gene, CDR1 is SEHNR and CDR2 is FQNEAQ (reference sequence). Sequenced sample: PBMCs or T cells enriched from blood (not recorded which). The rearrangement joins TRBV7-9 to TRBJ2-7; weak D call: TRBD2 (6 bases). This TCR was recovered from a woman aged 50 to 60 who had recovered from COVID-19. In DNA form, the CDR3 reads TGTGCCAGCAGCTTAGCGCATGTGGGGGGAAGCTCCTACGAGCAGTACTTC. As protein: CASSLAHVGGSSYEQYF.